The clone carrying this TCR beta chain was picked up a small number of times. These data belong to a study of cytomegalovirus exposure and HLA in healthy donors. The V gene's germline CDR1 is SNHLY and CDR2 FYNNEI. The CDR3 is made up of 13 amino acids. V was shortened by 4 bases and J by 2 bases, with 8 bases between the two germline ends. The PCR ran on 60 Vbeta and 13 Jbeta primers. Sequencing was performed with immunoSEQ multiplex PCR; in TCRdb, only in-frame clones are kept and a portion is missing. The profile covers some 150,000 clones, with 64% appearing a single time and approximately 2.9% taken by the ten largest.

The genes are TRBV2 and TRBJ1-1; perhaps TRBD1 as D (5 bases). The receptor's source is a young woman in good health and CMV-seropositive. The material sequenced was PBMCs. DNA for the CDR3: TGTGCCAGCAGTGTACAGGTCAACACTGAAGCTTTCTTT. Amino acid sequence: CASSVQVNTEAFF.